This T cell receptor beta chain was profiled in a study of CD8 T cells in ankylosing spondylitis. Study-level points and caveats: CD8+ disease-linked clones were present at relatively low frequencies in blood. Reportedly, significant enrichment of disease-linked clones occurred in matched ankylosing spondylitis synovial fluid. Reactive arthritis synovial fluid and blood were previously reported to contain some motif variants. Characteristic, it appeared, of ankylosing spondylitis blood was a TCR beta motif of roughly 8 highly homologous variants.

Using quantitative 5'-RACE with molecular barcodes, the authors made TCR beta libraries. TCRdb re-analysed the 5' RACE reads in MiXCR, keeping a single row per CDR3 protein. The sample lists roughly 350,000 distinct CDR3 sequences, less than 9.5% occurring once. Trimming took off 1 base at V and 3 bases at J, with 12 bases between the two ends. This CDR3 contains 15 residues. This clonotype was found a few times. What it binds is not known. Sequences were obtained from blood, either unsorted or a sorted T cell fraction (not recorded which). The chain couples TRBV12-3 or TRBV12-4 to TRBJ1-1, with a tentative D call TRBD1 (5 bases). The source is a male donor with ankylosing spondylitis. CDR3 DNA sequence: TGTGCCAGCAGTTTAGTGGTAGGGGAGGACACTGAAGCTTTCTTT. Translated, it gives CASSLVVGEDTEAFF.